The clone carrying this TCR beta chain occurred once. Its antigen is undetermined. These data belong to a study of cytomegalovirus exposure and HLA in healthy donors. Primers: 60 Vbeta forward and 13 Jbeta reverse. Clones were sequenced by immunoSEQ multiplex PCR, and TCRdb holds only the in-frame ones, with some missing. The sample has roughly 100,000 clones; approximately 85% are singletons. The CDR3 is 16 amino acids. Germline-derived CDR1 and CDR2 are LGHNA and YNFKEQ. The V and J ends lost 5 bases and 6 bases, in that order; junction bases with no gene match: 5. General study findings and limits: Cytomegalovirus status, reportedly, was diagnosed with high specificity and sensitivity by the classifier. Per published accounts, TCR beta sequences correctly predicted the HLA-A and HLA-B alleles of most subjects.

The TCR sequence derives from a woman younger than 30 in good health and CMV-seropositive. The chain employs TRBV4-2 and TRBJ2-3; 16 nucleotides align to TRBD2. Sequences were obtained from PBMCs. The CDR3, as DNA: TGTGCCAGCAGCATGGCGGGACTAGCGGGAGGGGATACGCAGTATTTT. Protein: CASSMAGLAGGDTQYF.